This TCR beta chain was sequenced for a study of blood T cell repertoires in COVID-19. The CDR3 is 12 residues long. V was shortened by 3 bases and J by 4 bases, with 6 bases between the two germline ends. The assay was immunoSEQ multiplex PCR, and TCRdb's table has in-frame clones only and misses some. The sample includes 220,000 or so clones, 80% to 85% of them seen just once. Sequencing used peripheral blood. The TCR sequence derives from a woman aged 60-70 years with acute or convalescent COVID-19. The rearrangement links TRBV12-3 or TRBV12-4 to TRBJ1-1, with D uncertain. CDR3 in amino acids: CASSFGRTEAFF. CDR3 DNA sequence: TGTGCCAGCAGTTTTGGGCGCACTGAAGCTTTCTTT.